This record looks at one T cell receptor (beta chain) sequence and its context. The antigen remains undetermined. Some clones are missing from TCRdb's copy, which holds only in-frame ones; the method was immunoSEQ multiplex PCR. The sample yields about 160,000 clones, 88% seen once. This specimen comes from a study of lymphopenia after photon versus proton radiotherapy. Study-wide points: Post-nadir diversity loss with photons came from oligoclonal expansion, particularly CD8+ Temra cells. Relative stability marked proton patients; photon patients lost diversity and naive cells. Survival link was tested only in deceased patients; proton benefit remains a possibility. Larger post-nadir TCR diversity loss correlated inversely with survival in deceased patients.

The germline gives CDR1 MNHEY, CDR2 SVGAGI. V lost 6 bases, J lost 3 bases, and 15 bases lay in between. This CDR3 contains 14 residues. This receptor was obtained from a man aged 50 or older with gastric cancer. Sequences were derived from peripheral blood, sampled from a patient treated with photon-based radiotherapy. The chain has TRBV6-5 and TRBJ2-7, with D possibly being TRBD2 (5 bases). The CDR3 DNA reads TGTGCCAGCAGCCGAGGACTGGGCGACTACGAGCAGTACTTC. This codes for CASSRGLGDYEQYF.